The TCR beta chain described here comes from a study of shared clonotypes between healthy human individuals. Whole-study findings and limits: Sampling used blood alone; tissue repertoires probably differ. Clonotype sharing among donors likely depends on sequencing depth.

V shed 1 base and J shed 5 bases, with 11 bases lying between them. CDR3 length: 13 amino acids. Germline V CDR1 and CDR2: GTSNPN, SVGIG (reference sequence). Of note for this clone: The antigen remains undetermined.

Some clones are missing from TCRdb's copy, which holds only in-frame ones; the method was immunoSEQ multiplex PCR. Among some 1.5 million clones, 95% to 99% were seen once, and the ten largest hold 0.45%. The sample comprised naive CD4+ T cells sorted from blood. Subset noted: CD45RA+ positively selected. This TCR came from a man aged 30 to 45 in good health. The rearrangement links TRBV30 to TRBJ1-2; D is undetermined. The CDR3 sequence: CAWSAGREYGYTF. In DNA, the CDR3 is TGTGCCTGGAGTGCCGGACGGGAATATGGCTACACCTTC.